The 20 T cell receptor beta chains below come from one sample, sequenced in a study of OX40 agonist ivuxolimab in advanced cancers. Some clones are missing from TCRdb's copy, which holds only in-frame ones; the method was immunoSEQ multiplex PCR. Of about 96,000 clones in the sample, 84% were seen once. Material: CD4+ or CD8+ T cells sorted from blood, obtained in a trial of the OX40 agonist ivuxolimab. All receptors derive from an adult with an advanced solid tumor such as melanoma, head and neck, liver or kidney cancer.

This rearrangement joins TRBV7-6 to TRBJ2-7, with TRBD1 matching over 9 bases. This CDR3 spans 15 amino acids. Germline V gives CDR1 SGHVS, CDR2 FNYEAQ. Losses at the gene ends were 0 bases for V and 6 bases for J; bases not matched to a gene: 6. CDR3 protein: CASSLAQPDRGEQYF. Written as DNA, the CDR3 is TGTGCCAGCAGCTTAGCGCAGCCGGACAGGGGCGAGCAGTACTTC.

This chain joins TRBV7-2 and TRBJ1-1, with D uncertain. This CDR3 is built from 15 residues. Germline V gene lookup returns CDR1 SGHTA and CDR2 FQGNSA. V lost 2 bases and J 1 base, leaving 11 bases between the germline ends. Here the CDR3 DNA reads TGTGCCAGCAGCTTAATAGGGATAGGGAACACTGAAGCTTTCTTT. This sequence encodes CASSLIGIGNTEAFF.

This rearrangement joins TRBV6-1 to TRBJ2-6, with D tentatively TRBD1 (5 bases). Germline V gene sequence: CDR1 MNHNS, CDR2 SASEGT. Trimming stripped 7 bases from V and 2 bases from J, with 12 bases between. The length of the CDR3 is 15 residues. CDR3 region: CASNPRGPGANVLTF. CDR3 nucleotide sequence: TGTGCCAGCAATCCTAGGGGTCCTGGGGCCAACGTCCTGACTTTC.

The CDR3 is CASRSRERQPQHF. The CDR3 DNA sequence: TGTGCCAGCAGGAGCAGGGAAAGGCAGCCCCAGCATTTT. The chain combines TRBV6-6 with TRBJ1-5, with TRBD1 as a possible D gene (5 bases). Per the germline V gene, CDR1 is MNHNY and CDR2 is SVGAGI (reference sequence). Deletions cut 6 bases from V and 7 bases from J, with 13 bases between. The CDR3 extends over 13 amino acids.

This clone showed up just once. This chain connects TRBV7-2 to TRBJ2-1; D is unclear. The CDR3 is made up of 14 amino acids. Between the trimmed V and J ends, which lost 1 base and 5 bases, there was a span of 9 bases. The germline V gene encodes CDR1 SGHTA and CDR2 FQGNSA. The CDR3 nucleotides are TGTGCCAGCAGCTTAGGGCCGAAGGACAATGAGCAGTTCTTC. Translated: CASSLGPKDNEQFF.

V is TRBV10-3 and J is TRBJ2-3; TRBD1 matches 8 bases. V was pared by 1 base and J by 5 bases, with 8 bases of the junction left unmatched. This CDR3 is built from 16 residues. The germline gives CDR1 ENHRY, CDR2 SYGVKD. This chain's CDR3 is CAISEWSRGQEDTQYF. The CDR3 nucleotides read TGTGCCATCAGTGAGTGGTCCAGGGGGCAAGAAGATACGCAGTATTTT.

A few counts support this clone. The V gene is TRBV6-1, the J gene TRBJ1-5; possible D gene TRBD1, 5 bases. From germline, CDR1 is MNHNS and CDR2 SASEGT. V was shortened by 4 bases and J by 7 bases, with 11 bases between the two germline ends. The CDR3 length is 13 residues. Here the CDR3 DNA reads TGTGCCAGCAGTGGCGGGGCCCTACAGCCCCAGCATTTT. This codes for CASSGGALQPQHF.

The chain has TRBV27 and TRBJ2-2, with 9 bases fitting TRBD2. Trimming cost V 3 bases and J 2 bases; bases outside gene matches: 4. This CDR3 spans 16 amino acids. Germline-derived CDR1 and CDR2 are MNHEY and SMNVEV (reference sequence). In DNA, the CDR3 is TGTGCCAGCAGTTTGTCTAGCGGGGCAAACACCGGGGAGCTGTTTTTT. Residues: CASSLSSGANTGELFF.

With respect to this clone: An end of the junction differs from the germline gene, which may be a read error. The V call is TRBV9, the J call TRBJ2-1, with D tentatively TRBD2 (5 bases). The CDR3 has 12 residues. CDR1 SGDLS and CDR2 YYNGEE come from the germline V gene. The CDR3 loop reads CASSVGRSLRLF. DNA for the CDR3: TGTGCCAGCAGCGTAGGGAGGTCTTTAAGGCTCTTC.

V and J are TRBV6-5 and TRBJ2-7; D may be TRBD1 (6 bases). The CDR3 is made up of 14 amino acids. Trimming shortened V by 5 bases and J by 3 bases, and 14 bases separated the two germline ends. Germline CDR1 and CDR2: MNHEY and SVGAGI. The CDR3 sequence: CASSNLEGVYEQYF. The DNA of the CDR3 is TGTGCCAGCAGTAATCTAGAGGGGGTCTACGAGCAGTACTTC.

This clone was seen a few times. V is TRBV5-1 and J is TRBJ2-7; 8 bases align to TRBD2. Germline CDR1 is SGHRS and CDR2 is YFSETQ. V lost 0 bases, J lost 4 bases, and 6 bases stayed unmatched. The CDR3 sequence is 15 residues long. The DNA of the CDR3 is TGCGCCAGCAGCTTGGTCGGCGGGGGGAATTACGAGCAGTACTTC. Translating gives CASSLVGGGNYEQYF.

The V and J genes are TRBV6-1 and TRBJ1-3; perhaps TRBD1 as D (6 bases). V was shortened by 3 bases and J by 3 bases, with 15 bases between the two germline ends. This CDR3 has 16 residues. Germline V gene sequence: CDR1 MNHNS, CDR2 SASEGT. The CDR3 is CASSELVGGGGNTIYF. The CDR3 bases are TGTGCCAGCAGTGAGCTAGTCGGGGGCGGTGGAAACACCATATATTTT.

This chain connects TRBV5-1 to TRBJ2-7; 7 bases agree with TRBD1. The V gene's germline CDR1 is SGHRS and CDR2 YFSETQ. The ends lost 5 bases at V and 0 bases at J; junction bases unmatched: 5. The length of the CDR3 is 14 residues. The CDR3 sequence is CASRPGQSSYEQYF. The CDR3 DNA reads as TGCGCCAGCAGGCCGGGACAGAGCTCCTACGAGCAGTACTTC.

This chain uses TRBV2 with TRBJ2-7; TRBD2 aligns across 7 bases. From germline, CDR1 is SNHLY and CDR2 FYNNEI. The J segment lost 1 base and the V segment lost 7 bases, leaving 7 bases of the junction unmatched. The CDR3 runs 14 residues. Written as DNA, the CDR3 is TGTGCCAGCACCCTAACTAGCGCGTCCTACGAGCAGTACTTC. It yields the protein CASTLTSASYEQYF.

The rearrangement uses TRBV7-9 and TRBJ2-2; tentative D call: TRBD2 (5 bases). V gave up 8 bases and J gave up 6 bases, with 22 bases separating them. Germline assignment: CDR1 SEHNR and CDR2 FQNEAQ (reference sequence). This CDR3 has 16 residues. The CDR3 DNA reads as TGTGCCAGCCGAGATCCGGGAACCCGAGGTGCCGGGGAGCTGTTTTTT. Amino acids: CASRDPGTRGAGELFF.

The CDR3: CASREIYEQYF. The CDR3 nucleotides read TGTGCCAGCAGAGAAATCTACGAGCAGTACTTC. The chain employs TRBV11-2 and TRBJ2-7; D is undetermined. Germline assignment: CDR1 SGHAT and CDR2 FQNNGV. The V end lost 6 bases, the J end lost 3 bases, and 6 bases lay between the germline ends. This CDR3 is 11 amino acids long.

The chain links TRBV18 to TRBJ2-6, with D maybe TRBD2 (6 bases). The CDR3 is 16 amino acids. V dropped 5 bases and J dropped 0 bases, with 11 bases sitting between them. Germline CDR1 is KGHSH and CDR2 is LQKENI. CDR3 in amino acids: CASSRDSRSGANVLTF. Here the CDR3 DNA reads TGTGCCAGCTCAAGGGACTCCCGCTCTGGGGCCAACGTCCTGACTTTC.

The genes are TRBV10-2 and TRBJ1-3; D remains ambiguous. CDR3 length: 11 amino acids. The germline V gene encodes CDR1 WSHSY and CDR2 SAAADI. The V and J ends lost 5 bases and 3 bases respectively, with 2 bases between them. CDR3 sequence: CASSLGNTIYF. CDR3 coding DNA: TGCGCCAGCAGTCTTGGAAACACCATATATTTT.

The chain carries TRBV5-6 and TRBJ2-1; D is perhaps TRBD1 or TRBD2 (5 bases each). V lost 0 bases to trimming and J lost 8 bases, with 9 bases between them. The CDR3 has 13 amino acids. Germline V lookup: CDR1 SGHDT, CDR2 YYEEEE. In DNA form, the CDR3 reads TGTGCCAGCAGCTTGGGCAGGGAGTATGAGCAGTTCTTC. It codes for CASSLGREYEQFF.

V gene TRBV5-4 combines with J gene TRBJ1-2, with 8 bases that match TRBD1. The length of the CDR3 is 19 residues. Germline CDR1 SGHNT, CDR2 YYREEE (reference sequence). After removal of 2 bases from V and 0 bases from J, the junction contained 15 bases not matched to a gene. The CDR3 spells CASSFEIRQGPTPNYGYTF. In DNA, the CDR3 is TGTGCCAGCAGCTTTGAAATTAGACAGGGGCCGACTCCTAACTATGGCTACACCTTC.